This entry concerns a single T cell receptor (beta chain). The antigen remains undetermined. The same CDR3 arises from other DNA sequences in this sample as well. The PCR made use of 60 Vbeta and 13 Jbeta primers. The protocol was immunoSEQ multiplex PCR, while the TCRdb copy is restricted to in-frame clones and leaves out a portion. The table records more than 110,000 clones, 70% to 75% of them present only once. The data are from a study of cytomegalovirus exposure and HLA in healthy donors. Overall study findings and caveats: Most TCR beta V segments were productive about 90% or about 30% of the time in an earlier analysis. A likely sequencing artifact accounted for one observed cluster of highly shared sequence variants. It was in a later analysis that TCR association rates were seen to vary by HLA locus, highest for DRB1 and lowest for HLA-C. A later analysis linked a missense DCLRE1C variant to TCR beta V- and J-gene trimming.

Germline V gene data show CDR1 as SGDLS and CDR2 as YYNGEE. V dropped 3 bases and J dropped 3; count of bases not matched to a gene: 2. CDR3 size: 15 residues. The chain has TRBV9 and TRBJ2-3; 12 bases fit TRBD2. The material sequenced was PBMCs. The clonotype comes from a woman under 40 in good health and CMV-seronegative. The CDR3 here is CASSAGLAGTDTQYF. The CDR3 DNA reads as TGTGCCAGCAGCGCCGGACTAGCGGGAACAGATACGCAGTATTTT.